Listed below are T cell receptor beta chains from one sample, sequenced in a study of cytomegalovirus exposure and HLA in healthy donors. Here immunoSEQ multiplex PCR was the method, and the copy in TCRdb shows in-frame clones only, minus some. The repertoire includes roughly 200,000 clones, around 80% of them detected once, and roughly 2% sits in the top ten. Sequenced input: PBMCs. The receptors were gathered from a man aged 25-40 years in good health and CMV-seronegative. Both conserved end residues are part of each CDR3. Fields, in order: CDR3 length, J gene, V gene, clone size, D gene, CDR3 protein, CDR3 DNA. A D gene is named only where the DNA matches it firmly. A clone size is listed for some rows: how often the clone was seen (once, few, many), or a class if it is expanded.

>12|TRBJ2-7|TRBV7-2|-|-
CASSLILSEQYF
TGTGCCAGCAGCTTAATACTTTCCGAGCAGTACTTC
>12|TRBJ1-1|TRBV27|-|-
CASRTWEAEAFF
TGTGCCAGCAGAACATGGGAGGCTGAAGCTTTCTTT
>12|TRBJ2-2|TRBV11-3|-|-
CASSARFGRLFF
TGTGCCAGCAGCGCTCGCTTCGGGAGGCTGTTTTTT
>17|TRBJ2-7|TRBV14|-|TRBD2
CASSQDRRTSGVYEQYF
TGTGCCAGCAGCCAAGATAGGCGGACTAGCGGAGTCTACGAGCAGTACTTC
>15|TRBJ2-7|TRBV7-9|few|-
CASTKTSGGSYEQYF
TGTGCCAGCACCAAGACTAGTGGAGGCTCCTACGAGCAGTACTTC
>17|TRBJ2-3|TRBV7-2|-|TRBD1
CASSLVGQGASTDTQYF
TGTGCCAGCAGCTTAGTGGGACAGGGGGCGAGCACAGATACGCAGTATTTT
>15|TRBJ2-1|TRBV6-1|-|TRBD2
CASSSTSGSYNEQFF
TGTGCCAGCAGTTCTACTAGCGGCTCCTACAATGAGCAGTTCTTC
>14|TRBJ1-5|TRBV9|-|-
CASSVTPSNQPQHF
TGTGCCAGCAGCGTAACACCTAGCAATCAGCCCCAGCATTTT
>12|TRBJ1-2|TRBV5-4|-|-
CASSLRQVGYTF
TGTGCCAGCAGCTTGAGGCAGGTTGGCTACACCTTC
>14|TRBJ1-2|TRBV27|-|TRBD1
CASSLSDRIRGYTF
TGTGCCAGCAGTTTATCGGACAGGATCCGGGGCTACACCTTC
>13|TRBJ1-1|TRBV7-9|few|-
CASSLEDRVSAFF
TGTGCCAGCAGCTTAGAGGACAGAGTGAGTGCTTTCTTT
>15|TRBJ1-3|TRBV7-6|few|-
CASSSHWSAGNTIYF
TGTGCCAGCAGCTCCCACTGGAGCGCTGGAAACACCATATATTTT
>16|TRBJ2-5|TRBV27|-|-
CASSGRTGTTVLGQYF
TGTGCCAGCAGTGGTCGGACCGGGACAACTGTGTTGGGCCAGTACTTC
>17|TRBJ2-2|TRBV4-1|-|-
CASSQESHLINTGELFF
TGCGCCAGCAGCCAAGAGAGCCATTTGATTAACACCGGGGAGCTGTTTTTT